This T cell receptor (beta chain) was identified during a study of regulatory T cells in long-lasting Graves disease. There are many counts of this clonotype. Its antigen remains unknown. This CDR3 is built from 16 residues. The ends lost 3 bases at V and 0 bases at J; junction bases unmatched: 4. CDR1 and CDR2 from the germline V gene are KGHSH and LQKENI. Time point: newly diagnosed GD, antithyroid drugs for less than 3 months. Making the TCR library involved RNA that had been extracted from PBMCs. Collection of peripheral blood (approximately 9 milliliters) was done using EDTA tubes. General observations from the study: TCR diversity was lower in persistent Graves' patients than in newly diagnosed ones.

Researchers made TCR beta libraries by using iRepertoire HTBI primers and running Arm-PCR on CDR3 regions. TCRdb passed the multiplex PCR reads through MiXCR, listing each CDR3 protein once. The table lists around 500,000 distinct CDR3 sequences, approximately 16% of them singletons, with more than 20% in the top ten. These data were also reused for a study on T cells in Graves' hyperthyroidism and ophthalmopathy. Turning to that study: The authors' 13 V-J model separated ophthalmopathy from stable hyperthyroidism.

The clonotype comes from a woman aged 35-65 years with Graves disease. The chain joins TRBV18 to TRBJ1-4, with 7 bases identical to TRBD1. Sample: peripheral blood mononuclear cells (PBMCs), taken at new diagnosis, from a patient treated with antithyroid drugs. This chain's CDR3 is CASSPGDSSTNEKLFF. The CDR3 nucleotides are TGTGCCAGCTCACCCGGGGACAGCTCAACTAATGAAAAACTGTTTTTT.